The rows below give T cell receptor beta chains drawn from one sample of a study of control samples from healthy donors and cancer patients. The method was immunoSEQ multiplex PCR; TCRdb's version includes in-frame clones alone and lacks a portion of them. The sample lists about 270,000 clones; approximately 80% were seen once. The sample consisted of PBMCs. These receptors came from a woman aged 60-70 years with lung cancer. Each CDR3 is given with its conserved first and last residue. Fields, in order: D gene, J gene, V gene, clone size, CDR3 DNA, CDR3 protein. D genes are given only for firm matches. Some rows mark clone size as missing; the rest say once, few, many or name a class of expanded clone.

TRBD1	TRBJ1-5	TRBV7-9	few	TGTGCCAGCAGCCCGGGACAGGGGGGTCAGCCCCAGCATTTT	CASSPGQGGQPQHF
TRBD1	TRBJ1-5	TRBV20-1	.	TGCAGTGCTTTGCTCCGCGGGACAGGGCATTTT	CSALLRGTGHF
TRBD2	TRBJ2-1	TRBV4-1	.	TGCGCCAGCAGACTCGGACTAGCGGCTACCTACAATGAGCAGTTCTTC	CASRLGLAATYNEQFF
.	TRBJ2-3	TRBV2	.	TGTGCCAGCAGTGATCTAGTCGAGGGCACAGATACGCAGTATTTT	CASSDLVEGTDTQYF
.	TRBJ2-7	TRBV3-1/TRBV3-2	.	TGTGCCAGCGGAAAAGGAGACAGCTACGAGCAGTACTTC	CASGKGDSYEQYF
TRBD2	TRBJ2-1	TRBV11-1	.	TGTGCCAGCAGCTTTGGTTATAGCGGGATTTACAATGAGCAGTTCTTC	CASSFGYSGIYNEQFF
TRBD1	TRBJ1-6	TRBV5-1	once	TGCGCCAGCAGCTCTGGACAGGGCCTTTTTTCACCCCTCCACTTT	CASSSGQGLFSPLHF
.	TRBJ1-2	TRBV27	.	TGTGCCAGCAGTTCAAGGGACGGCGTTAACTATGGCTACACCTTC	CASSSRDGVNYGYTF
.	TRBJ2-3	TRBV27	.	TGTGCCAGCAGTGGAATAGACTATAGCACAGATACGCAGTATTTT	CASSGIDYSTDTQYF
TRBD1	TRBJ2-5	TRBV7-2	few	TGTGCCAGCAGCTTACGACAGGGCGGGGAGACCCAGTACTTC	CASSLRQGGETQYF
.	TRBJ1-1	TRBV28	.	TGTGCCAGCAGACTACCGGGCGCCGAAGCTTTCTTT	CASRLPGAEAFF
TRBD2	TRBJ2-5	TRBV6-5	.	TGTGCCAGCAGTTACTCGCGGGGGGGCCGGGAGACCCAGTACTTC	CASSYSRGGRETQYF
.	TRBJ1-4	TRBV3-1/TRBV3-2	.	TGTGCCAGCAGCCATTTCCAGGGGATTCGGAATGAAAAACTGTTTTTT	CASSHFQGIRNEKLFF
.	TRBJ2-4	TRBV5-4	.	TGTGCCAGCAGCTCGGCTAAGGGGGCCAAAAACATTCAGTACTTC	CASSSAKGAKNIQYF
.	TRBJ1-5	TRBV19	.	TGTGCCACCCTCCCCACCGGGAGGCATCAGTGGCAGCCCCAGCATTTT	CATLPTGRHQWQPQHF
TRBD1	TRBJ1-2	TRBV19	.	TGTGCCAGTAGAACGACACTCACAGGGGCGCGAGGCTATGGCTACACCTTC	CASRTTLTGARGYGYTF
.	TRBJ1-4	TRBV5-4	.	TGTGCCAGCAGCTTGGGTGGGGGGTCTGCAACTAATGAAAAACTGTTTTTT	CASSLGGGSATNEKLFF
.	TRBJ2-7	TRBV5-1	.	TGCGCCAGCAGCATAGGGACTCCAGGAATGTACGAGCAGTACTTC	CASSIGTPGMYEQYF
.	TRBJ2-7	TRBV5-5	.	TGTGCCAGCAGCTTGATAGAGACAAGCGGCGAGCAGTACTTC	CASSLIETSGEQYF
.	TRBJ2-5	TRBV7-6	.	TGTGCCAGCAGCCAACTGGGGGGAGAGACCCAGTACTTC	CASSQLGGETQYF
.	TRBJ1-5	TRBV10-2	.	TGCGCCAGCAGTGAGGGAGGAGGAAATCAGCCCCAGCATTTT	CASSEGGGNQPQHF
.	TRBJ1-5	TRBV5-6	.	TGTGCCAGCAGCTCTTATACCAGCGGTCAGCCCCAGCATTTT	CASSSYTSGQPQHF
TRBD2	TRBJ2-5	TRBV10-2	.	TGCGCCAGCAGTCCGCTAGCGGGAGGAGAGACCCAGTACTTC	CASSPLAGGETQYF
TRBD2	TRBJ2-5	TRBV29-1	.	TGCAGCGCTAGCGGGGGTTCCCTATGGACCCAGTACTTC	CSASGGSLWTQYF
.	TRBJ2-1	TRBV7-8	.	TGTGCCAGCAGCTTAGCGGCCACTTACAATGAGCAGTTCTTC	CASSLAATYNEQFF
.	TRBJ2-7	TRBV5-5	once	TGTGCCAGCAGCTTGGCGTTACTCGAGCAGTACTTC	CASSLALLEQYF
.	TRBJ1-3	TRBV10-3	.	TGTGCCATCAGTGAGTCCGTTGACAACCGAAACACCATATATTTT	CAISESVDNRNTIYF
.	TRBJ1-4	TRBV12-3/TRBV12-4	.	TGTGCCAGCAGTACCCAATCGGGAGAAAAACTGTTTTTT	CASSTQSGEKLFF
.	TRBJ2-3	TRBV5-1	.	TGCGCCAGCAGCTTGCCCCAGGCTAGCACAGATACGCAGTATTTT	CASSLPQASTDTQYF
TRBD1	TRBJ2-7	TRBV6-7	.	TGTGCCAGCAGAGGGGGCAGCCCCCGTTGTGAGCAGTACTTC	CASRGGSPRCEQYF
.	TRBJ1-5	TRBV28	.	TGTGCCAGCGTTGGATTAGGCAATAGCAATCAGCCCCAGCATTTT	CASVGLGNSNQPQHF
TRBD1	TRBJ2-7	TRBV5-6	.	TGTGCCAGCAGCTTGGGACAGGGGGCGTACGAGCAGTACTTC	CASSLGQGAYEQYF
.	TRBJ1-2	TRBV19	.	TGTGCCAGTAGTGAGACTTATCCTAACTATGGCTACACCTTC	CASSETYPNYGYTF
.	TRBJ2-2	TRBV5-1	.	TGCGCCAGCAGCTTTGGCGCAGGGGCTGCGAACACCGGGGAGCTGTTTTTT	CASSFGAGAANTGELFF
.	TRBJ2-5	TRBV7-6	.	TGTGCCAGCAGCTCGGCAGCGGAGACCCAGTACTTC	CASSSAAETQYF
TRBD1	TRBJ1-6	TRBV14	.	TGTGCCAGCAGGGACTCGGGACAGCCACCCCTCCACTTT	CASRDSGQPPLHF
.	TRBJ1-3	TRBV19	.	TGTGCCAGTAGTATCGGGACACTGAGAAACACCATATATTTT	CASSIGTLRNTIYF
.	TRBJ1-1	TRBV7-2	.	TGTGCCAGCAGCTTAGGGTACACTGAAGCTTTCTTT	CASSLGYTEAFF
.	TRBJ2-3	TRBV9	.	TGTGCCAGCAGCGTAGATGAAGGGTATAAGGGTACGCAGTATTTT	CASSVDEGYKGTQYF
TRBD2	TRBJ2-3	TRBV9	.	TGTGCCAGCAGCCCCGGGGGGACTAGTTGGTATTTT	CASSPGGTSWYF
.	TRBJ1-3	TRBV11-2	few	TGTGCCAGCAGCTTAACGGAAAACACCATATATTTT	CASSLTENTIYF
.	TRBJ1-1	TRBV7-9	.	TGTGCCAGCAGCCGCCCCGGCACGGGTATTGAAGCTTTCTTT	CASSRPGTGIEAFF
.	TRBJ2-1	TRBV7-2	once	TGTGCCAGCAGCTTTTCAGCAAGCTCCTACAATGAGCAGTTCTTC	CASSFSASSYNEQFF
.	TRBJ1-5	TRBV19	.	TGTGCCAGTAGTACCGGAGAATATTATCAGCCCCAGCATTTT	CASSTGEYYQPQHF
TRBD2	TRBJ2-3	TRBV5-8	.	TGTGCCAGCAGCCCTGGACTAGCGGGTACGACAGATACGCAGTATTTT	CASSPGLAGTTDTQYF
TRBD2	TRBJ2-1	TRBV4-1	.	TGCGCCAGCAGCCAAGGAGGAGTCAGGGATTTTCGAGCGGGGTTCTACAATGAGCAGTTCTTC	CASSQGGVRDFRAGFYNEQFF